This T cell receptor (beta chain) was sequenced in a study of blood T cell repertoires in COVID-19. In the authors' methods: Amplification from reference gene primers served as the basis for estimated nucleated cell counts. The protocol was immunoSEQ multiplex PCR, while the TCRdb copy is restricted to in-frame clones and leaves out a portion. V and J calls and clone size are those listed in that table; D and trimming were worked out from the DNA. The sample includes 60,000 to 70,000 clones, around 87% of them seen just once. This CDR3 spans 13 amino acids. Germline V CDR1 and CDR2: LGHNA, YNFKEQ. V lost 6 bases and J lost 3, with 12 bases in between.

The sequence was collected from a man aged 35 to 55 with COVID-19, enrolled during active disease. The source material was peripheral blood. V is TRBV4-2 and J is TRBJ2-7; D is unclear. The CDR3 DNA is TGTGCCAGCAGAGCCGAACCCGGCTACGAGCAGTACTTC. It codes for CASRAEPGYEQYF.